The entry below describes one TCR beta chain. V was pared by 1 base and J by 9 bases, with 11 bases of the junction left unmatched. CDR1 SGHTA and CDR2 FQGTGA come from the germline V gene. CDR3 length: 17 residues. This sample was taken from a study of blood T cell repertoires in COVID-19. TCRdb's copy holds only in-frame clones and misses some; the assay was immunoSEQ multiplex PCR. In the table there are over 150,000 clones, about nine tenths of which are singletons. The clonotype comes from a man under 40 with acute or convalescent COVID-19. Sequences were obtained from peripheral blood. V is TRBV7-3 and J is TRBJ2-3, with 12 bases aligning to TRBD2. The CDR3 bases are TGTGCCAGCAGCTTAAGTCCCCCACTAGCGGGGGGCCTAACGCAGTATTTT. Protein: CASSLSPPLAGGLTQYF.